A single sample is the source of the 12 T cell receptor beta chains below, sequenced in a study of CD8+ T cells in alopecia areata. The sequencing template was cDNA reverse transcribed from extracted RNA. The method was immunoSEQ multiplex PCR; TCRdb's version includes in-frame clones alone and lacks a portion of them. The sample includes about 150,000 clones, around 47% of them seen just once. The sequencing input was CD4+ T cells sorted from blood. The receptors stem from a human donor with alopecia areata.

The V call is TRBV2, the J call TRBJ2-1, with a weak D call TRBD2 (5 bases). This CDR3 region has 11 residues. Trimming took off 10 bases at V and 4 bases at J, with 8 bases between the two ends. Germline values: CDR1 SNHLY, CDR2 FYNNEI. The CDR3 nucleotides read TGTGCCAACGAGGGATACAATGAGCAGTTCTTC. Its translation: CANEGYNEQFF. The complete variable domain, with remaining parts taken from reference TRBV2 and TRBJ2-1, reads EPEVTQTPSHQVTQMGQEVILRCVPISNHLYFYWYRQILGQKVEFLVSFYNNEISEKSEIFDDQFSVERPDGSNFTLKIRSTKLEDSAMYFCANEGYNEQFFGPGTRLTVL.

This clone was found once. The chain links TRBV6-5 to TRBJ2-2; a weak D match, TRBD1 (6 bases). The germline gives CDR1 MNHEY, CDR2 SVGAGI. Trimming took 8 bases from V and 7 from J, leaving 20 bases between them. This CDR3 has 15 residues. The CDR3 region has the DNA TGTGCCAGCTGCGACGTGGGGGCTCAAGGCGGGGAGCTGTTTTTT. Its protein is CASCDVGAQGGELFF.

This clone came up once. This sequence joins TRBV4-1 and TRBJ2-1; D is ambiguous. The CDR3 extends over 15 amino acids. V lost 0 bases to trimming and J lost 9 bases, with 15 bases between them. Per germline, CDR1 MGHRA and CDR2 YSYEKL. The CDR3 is CASSQDLTTTLEQFF. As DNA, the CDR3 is TGCGCCAGCAGCCAAGATCTGACAACTACACTTGAGCAGTTCTTC.

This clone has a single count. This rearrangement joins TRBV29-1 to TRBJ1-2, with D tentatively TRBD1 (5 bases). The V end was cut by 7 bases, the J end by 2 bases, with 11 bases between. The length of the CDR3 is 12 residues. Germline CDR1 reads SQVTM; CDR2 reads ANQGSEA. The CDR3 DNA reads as TGCAGCGCCGAAGGGGCGAACTATGGCTACACCTTC. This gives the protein CSAEGANYGYTF.

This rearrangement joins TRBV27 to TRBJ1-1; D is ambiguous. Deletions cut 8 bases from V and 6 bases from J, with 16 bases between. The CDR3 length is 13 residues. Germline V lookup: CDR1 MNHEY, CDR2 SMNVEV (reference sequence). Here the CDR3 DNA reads TGTGCCAGCGGTATAGGCGGACGAGCTGAAGCTTTCTTT. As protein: CASGIGGRAEAFF.

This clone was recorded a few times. The CDR3 loop reads CASSLGPTEETQYF. The CDR3 DNA sequence: TGCGCCAGCAGCTTGGGCCCTACGGAGGAGACCCAGTACTTC. This sequence joins TRBV5-1 and TRBJ2-5; D is unresolved. In germline, CDR1 is SGHRS, CDR2 YFSETQ. Trimming shortened V by 0 bases and J by 5 bases, and 11 bases separated the two germline ends. This CDR3 is 14 amino acids long.

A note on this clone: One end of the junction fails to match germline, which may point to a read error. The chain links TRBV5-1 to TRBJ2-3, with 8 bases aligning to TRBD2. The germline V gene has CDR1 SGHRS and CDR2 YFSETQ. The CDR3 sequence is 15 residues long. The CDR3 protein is CASRFGGTRADTQYF. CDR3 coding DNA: TGCGCCAGCCGCTTTGGTGGGACTAGAGCCGATACGCAGTATTTT.

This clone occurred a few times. The DNA of the CDR3 is TGCAGCGTAAAACAGGGGGCCGAGACCCAGTACTTC. Amino acid sequence: CSVKQGAETQYF. This chain uses TRBV29-1 with TRBJ2-5; 9 bases are shared with TRBD1. The CDR3 loop spans 12 amino acids. The ends lost 6 bases at V and 5 bases at J; junction bases unmatched: 4. Germline lookup yields CDR1 SQVTM and CDR2 ANQGSEA.

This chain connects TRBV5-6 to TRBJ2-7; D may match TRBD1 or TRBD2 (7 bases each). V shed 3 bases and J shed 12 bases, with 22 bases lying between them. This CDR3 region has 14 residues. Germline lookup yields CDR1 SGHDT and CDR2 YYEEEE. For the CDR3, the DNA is TGTGCCAGCAGCTGGAGACAGGGAGGGAACGTCTGGTACTTC. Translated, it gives CASSWRQGGNVWYF. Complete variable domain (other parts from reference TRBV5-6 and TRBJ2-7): DAGVTQSPTHLIKTRGQQVTLRCSPKSGHDTVSWYQQALGQGPQFIFQYYEEEERQRGNFPDRFSGHQFPNYSSELNVNALLLGDSALYLCASSWRQGGNVWYFGPGTRLTVT.

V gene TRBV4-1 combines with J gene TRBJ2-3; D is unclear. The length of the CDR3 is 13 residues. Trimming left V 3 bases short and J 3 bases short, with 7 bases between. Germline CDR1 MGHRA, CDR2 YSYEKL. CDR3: CASSQATTDTQYF. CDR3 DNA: TGCGCCAGCAGCCAGGCGACGACAGATACGCAGTATTTT.

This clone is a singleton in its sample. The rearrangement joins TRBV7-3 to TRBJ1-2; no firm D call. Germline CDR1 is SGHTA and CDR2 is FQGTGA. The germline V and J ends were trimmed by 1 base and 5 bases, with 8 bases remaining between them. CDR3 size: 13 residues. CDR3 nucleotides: TGTGCCAGCAGCTTAAGGCAACATTATGGCTACACCTTC. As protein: CASSLRQHYGYTF.

CDR3 bases: TGCGCCAGCAGCTTGGGTGTGACAGGGAATCAGCCCCAGCATTTT. It codes for CASSLGVTGNQPQHF. The chain joins TRBV5-1 to TRBJ1-5, with 7 bases aligning to TRBD1. The CDR3 sequence is 15 residues long. From germline, CDR1 is SGHRS and CDR2 YFSETQ. The V gene end was trimmed by 0 bases and the J gene end by 4 bases; junction bases not matched to a gene: 4. Variable domain in full (rest from reference TRBV5-1 and TRBJ1-5): KAGVTQTPRYLIKTRGQQVTLSCSPISGHRSVSWYQQTPGQGLQFLFEYFSETQRNKGNFPGRFSGRQFSNSRSEMNVSTLELGDSALYLCASSLGVTGNQPQHFGDGTRLSIL.